This TCR beta chain was observed in a study of OX40 agonist ivuxolimab in advanced cancers. In the study overall: Treatment of patients was with ivuxolimab, an agonistic anti-OX40 (CD134) antibody. Ivuxolimab doses were 0.01, 0.1, 0.3, 1.5, 3 or 10 mg/kg every 2 weeks.

This clone was seen just once. Its target is unknown. The repertoire was sequenced with immunoSEQ multiplex PCR; TCRdb's copy has only in-frame clones and lacks some. Of 65,000 to 80,000 clones listed, 92% are singletons. Germline values: CDR1 ENHRY, CDR2 SYGVKD. V lost 2 bases and J lost 7, with 11 bases in between. The CDR3 totals 13 residues. Study results and caveats: By week 6 at 0.1 to 3.0 mg/kg, blood CD4+ and CD8+ T cells had expanded clonally.

The receptor was derived from an adult with an advanced solid tumor such as melanoma, head and neck, liver or kidney cancer. This specimen was CD4+ or CD8+ T cells sorted from blood, taken in a trial of the OX40 agonist ivuxolimab. The chain links TRBV10-3 to TRBJ1-1; possibly TRBD1 for D (6 bases). CDR3 bases: TGTGCCATCAGTGAGCTGCAGGGGCGTGAAGCTTTCTTT. It yields the protein CAISELQGREAFF.